The rows below give T cell receptor beta chains drawn from one sample of a study of blood T cell repertoires in COVID-19. TCRdb keeps only in-frame clones here, not all; method: immunoSEQ multiplex PCR. The table includes 380,000 or so clones, approximately 77% detected once. The sample was peripheral blood. The receptors originated from a human donor with acute or convalescent COVID-19. The donor label of this sample is uncertain. Both conserved end residues are part of each CDR3. The order of the fields is clone size, V gene, J gene, CDR3 protein. The size entry is marked missing in some rows and otherwise reads once, few, many or a size class.

abundance: -
v_gene: TRBV4-1
j_gene: TRBJ1-3
CDR3aa: CASSQLPGGTGNTIYF

abundance: once
v_gene: TRBV5-6
j_gene: TRBJ2-7
CDR3aa: CASSLGDTSYEQYF

abundance: once
v_gene: TRBV4-2
j_gene: TRBJ2-5
CDR3aa: CASSQLPQARGQETQYF

abundance: once
v_gene: TRBV10-1
j_gene: TRBJ2-7
CDR3aa: CASSPIRVLDSPRHEQYF

abundance: -
v_gene: TRBV10-3
j_gene: TRBJ1-3
CDR3aa: CAISKDSPGNTIYF

abundance: -
v_gene: TRBV15
j_gene: TRBJ2-2
CDR3aa: CATSRAGQTNTGELFF

abundance: -
v_gene: TRBV7-6
j_gene: TRBJ2-2
CDR3aa: CASSLRSFNTGELFF

abundance: -
v_gene: TRBV2
j_gene: TRBJ2-7
CDR3aa: CASSEGIGQRTYEQYF

abundance: -
v_gene: TRBV2
j_gene: TRBJ1-5
CDR3aa: CASSSMAGQATNQPQHF

abundance: -
v_gene: TRBV19
j_gene: TRBJ1-1
CDR3aa: CASSGTGGENTEAFF

abundance: -
v_gene: TRBV28
j_gene: TRBJ2-7
CDR3aa: CASTPGQPYEQYF

abundance: -
v_gene: TRBV3-1/TRBV3-2
j_gene: TRBJ2-5
CDR3aa: CASSHGGGSIETQYF

abundance: few
v_gene: TRBV4-2
j_gene: TRBJ1-4
CDR3aa: CASMRGRVGEKLFF

abundance: -
v_gene: TRBV27
j_gene: TRBJ2-5
CDR3aa: CASSLSRGPRETQYF

abundance: -
v_gene: TRBV21-1
j_gene: TRBJ1-2
CDR3aa: CASRGDYTF

abundance: -
v_gene: TRBV20-1
j_gene: TRBJ2-2
CDR3aa: CSASYLAGGPTVTGELFF

abundance: once
v_gene: TRBV7-9
j_gene: TRBJ2-7
CDR3aa: CASSTRTGDSYEQYF

abundance: -
v_gene: TRBV2
j_gene: TRBJ2-1
CDR3aa: CASTGGQGVVVEFF

abundance: -
v_gene: TRBV12-3/TRBV12-4
j_gene: TRBJ2-4
CDR3aa: CASSYAGGNIQYF

abundance: -
v_gene: TRBV7-8
j_gene: TRBJ2-1
CDR3aa: CASSLAPGVNEQFF

abundance: -
v_gene: TRBV6-5
j_gene: TRBJ1-6
CDR3aa: CASRRQAGAKSPLHF

abundance: -
v_gene: TRBV14
j_gene: TRBJ2-1
CDR3aa: CASSQRETPTVNEQFF

abundance: -
v_gene: TRBV4-1
j_gene: TRBJ1-1
CDR3aa: CASKEGFLRPEAFF

abundance: -
v_gene: TRBV11-2
j_gene: TRBJ2-2
CDR3aa: CASSPPGTGNTGELFF

abundance: -
v_gene: TRBV6-4
j_gene: TRBJ2-3
CDR3aa: CASSPQLAGGPDTQYF

abundance: few
v_gene: TRBV9
j_gene: TRBJ1-1
CDR3aa: CASSPSSQAFF

abundance: few
v_gene: TRBV5-1
j_gene: TRBJ1-5
CDR3aa: CASSLVSGNQPQHF

abundance: -
v_gene: TRBV19
j_gene: TRBJ1-1
CDR3aa: CASSKDRMNTEAFF

abundance: -
v_gene: TRBV5-1
j_gene: TRBJ1-2
CDR3aa: CASSLHREHGYTF

abundance: -
v_gene: TRBV18
j_gene: TRBJ1-2
CDR3aa: CASSLTTRRTGNDNYGYTF

abundance: -
v_gene: TRBV7-8
j_gene: TRBJ2-1
CDR3aa: CASSSYSGSRNEQFF

abundance: -
v_gene: TRBV30
j_gene: TRBJ2-2
CDR3aa: CAWKEWWDTGELFF

abundance: -
v_gene: TRBV9
j_gene: TRBJ1-2
CDR3aa: CASSVEGAYGYTF

abundance: -
v_gene: TRBV6-5
j_gene: TRBJ2-1
CDR3aa: CASSYPSGSRGEQFF

abundance: -
v_gene: TRBV10-3
j_gene: TRBJ2-7
CDR3aa: CAISDGQGENYEQYF

abundance: -
v_gene: TRBV5-4
j_gene: TRBJ2-3
CDR3aa: CASSLSSGSGTSTDTQYF

abundance: once
v_gene: TRBV11-2
j_gene: TRBJ2-7
CDR3aa: CASSPMDFRTNEQYF

abundance: -
v_gene: TRBV5-4
j_gene: TRBJ2-7
CDR3aa: CASSLVATGGAEQYF

abundance: -
v_gene: TRBV19
j_gene: TRBJ2-2
CDR3aa: CASRDRNTGELFF

abundance: -
v_gene: TRBV9
j_gene: TRBJ1-1
CDR3aa: CASSGGTGDTEAFF

abundance: -
v_gene: TRBV19
j_gene: TRBJ2-5
CDR3aa: CASSMERSPQETQYF

abundance: few
v_gene: TRBV7-6
j_gene: TRBJ1-1
CDR3aa: CASSVGSGWTTEAFF

abundance: -
v_gene: TRBV6-2/TRBV6-3
j_gene: TRBJ2-2
CDR3aa: CASSSPGVARELFF

abundance: -
v_gene: TRBV19
j_gene: TRBJ1-2
CDR3aa: CASRTTGGIGYTF

abundance: -
v_gene: TRBV5-5
j_gene: TRBJ1-5
CDR3aa: CASSLTGGSNQPQHF

abundance: -
v_gene: TRBV18
j_gene: TRBJ2-3
CDR3aa: CASSIGLAGVDTQYF

abundance: -
v_gene: TRBV9
j_gene: TRBJ1-2
CDR3aa: CASSAGTALSYGYTF

abundance: few
v_gene: TRBV30
j_gene: TRBJ1-3
CDR3aa: CAWSVWGPGNTIYF

abundance: -
v_gene: TRBV6-1
j_gene: TRBJ1-1
CDR3aa: CASSERRYGTGRTEAFF

abundance: -
v_gene: TRBV18
j_gene: TRBJ1-2
CDR3aa: CASSPQGDYGYTF

abundance: -
v_gene: TRBV5-1
j_gene: TRBJ2-1
CDR3aa: CASSSSLAGGPGEQFF

abundance: -
v_gene: TRBV7-8
j_gene: TRBJ1-1
CDR3aa: CASSGQSNTEAFF

abundance: -
v_gene: TRBV2
j_gene: TRBJ1-2
CDR3aa: CASSPRGGYTF

abundance: -
v_gene: TRBV7-9
j_gene: TRBJ1-5
CDR3aa: CASSAGRSGQPQHF